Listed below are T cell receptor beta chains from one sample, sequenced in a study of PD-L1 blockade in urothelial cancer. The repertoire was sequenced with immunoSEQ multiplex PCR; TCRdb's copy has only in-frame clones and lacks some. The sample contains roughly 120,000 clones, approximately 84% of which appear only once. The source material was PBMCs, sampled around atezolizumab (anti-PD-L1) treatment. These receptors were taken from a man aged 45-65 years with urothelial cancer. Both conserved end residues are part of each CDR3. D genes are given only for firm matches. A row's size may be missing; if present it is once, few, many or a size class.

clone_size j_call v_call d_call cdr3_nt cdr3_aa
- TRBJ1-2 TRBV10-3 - TGTGCCATCAGTGCAGACAGTGGAGCTAACTATGGCTACACCTTC CAISADSGANYGYTF
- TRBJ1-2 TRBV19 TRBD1 TGTGCCAGTAGTGCGACAGGGGGCGTCAACTATGGCTACACCTTC CASSATGGVNYGYTF
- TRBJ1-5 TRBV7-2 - TGTGCCAGCAGCCCCCAGGGGTTTCAGCCCCAGCATTTT CASSPQGFQPQHF
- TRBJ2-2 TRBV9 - TGTGCCAGCAGCGTAACTCCGTTAGGGGAGCTGTTTTTT CASSVTPLGELFF
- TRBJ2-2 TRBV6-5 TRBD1 TGTGCCAGCAGGCGCGGGACAGGGGGAACCGGGGAGCTGTTTTTT CASRRGTGGTGELFF
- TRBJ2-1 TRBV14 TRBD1 TGTGCCAGCAGCCGAGACCGGGACAGAGGCTACAATGAGCAGTTCTTC CASSRDRDRGYNEQFF
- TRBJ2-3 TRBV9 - TGTGCCAGCAGCGTACGAGGACTTCCCACAGATACGCAGTATTTT CASSVRGLPTDTQYF
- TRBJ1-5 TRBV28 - TGTGCCAGCAGTTTGGAGAGGCCATATAGCAATCAGCCCCAGCATTTT CASSLERPYSNQPQHF
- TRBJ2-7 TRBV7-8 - TGTGCCAGCAGCTACCGAAGCGGGTCTACCTACGAGCAGTACTTC CASSYRSGSTYEQYF
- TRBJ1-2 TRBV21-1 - TGTGCCAGCAGCAAGAAGACAGGGGAAGGGGATGGCTACACCTTC CASSKKTGEGDGYTF
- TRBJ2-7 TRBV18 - TGTGCCAGCTCACCCCTAGTTTCATCCTACGAGCAGTACTTC CASSPLVSSYEQYF
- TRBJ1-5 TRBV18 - TGTGCCAGCTCACCTAGCGCGGGGGCAGTTCAGCCCCAGCATTTT CASSPSAGAVQPQHF
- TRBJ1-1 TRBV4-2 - TGTGCCAGCAGCCAAGAGAGGCAGGGCTTAGAAAGAGTTGAAGCTTTCTTT CASSQERQGLERVEAFF
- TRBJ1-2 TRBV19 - TGTGCCAGTAGGGGGAGTCTGAATTATGGCTACACCTTC CASRGSLNYGYTF
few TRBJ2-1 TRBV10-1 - TGCGCCAGCAGTGATTTAAGAGGATTCTACAATGAGCAGTTCTTC CASSDLRGFYNEQFF
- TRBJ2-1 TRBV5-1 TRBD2 TGCGCCAGCAGCTTGGTGGGACTAGCGGGAGATCTTGAGCAGTTCTTC CASSLVGLAGDLEQFF
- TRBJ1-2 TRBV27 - TGTGCCAGCAGTTTTGGGGGGTCCCGAGGCTACACCTTC CASSFGGSRGYTF
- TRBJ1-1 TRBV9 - TGTGCCAGCAGCGTAGTTTCAGGCCCGTTCACTGAAGCTTTCTTT CASSVVSGPFTEAFF
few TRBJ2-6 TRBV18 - TGTGCCAGCTCACCCCAACCAGGGCGGCTCGTCCTCTCGGCCAACGTCCTGACTTTC CASSPQPGRLVLSANVLTF
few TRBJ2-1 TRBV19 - TGTGCCAGTAGCTCCACCAGGCTTAGCTCCTACAATGAGCAGTTCTTC CASSSTRLSSYNEQFF
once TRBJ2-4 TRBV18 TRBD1 TGTGCCAGCCGGGACAGTTCAAACATTCAGTACTTC CASRDSSNIQYF
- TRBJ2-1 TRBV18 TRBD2 TGTGCCAGCTCACCTGGGCGCGGGAGCTACAATGAGCAGTTCTTC CASSPGRGSYNEQFF
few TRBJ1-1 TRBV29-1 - TGCAGCGTTGGTGCGGGCCGGGGGGCTTTCTTT CSVGAGRGAFF
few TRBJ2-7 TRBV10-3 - TGTGCCATCAGTGATCGGTCCTACGAGCAGTACTTC CAISDRSYEQYF
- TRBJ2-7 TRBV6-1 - TGTGCCAGCAGTGACGGAGTAGGTGATGCCTACGAGCAGTACTTC CASSDGVGDAYEQYF
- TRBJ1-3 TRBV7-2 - TGTGCCAGCAGCTCGGGGCTTGGGCAGGGGGGAAACACCATATATTTT CASSSGLGQGGNTIYF
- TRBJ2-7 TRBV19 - TGTGCCAGTAGTATCACTGGGACTGGGACCTACGAGCAGTACTTC CASSITGTGTYEQYF
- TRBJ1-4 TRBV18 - TGTGCCAGCTCACGGCCCGCTGCCCCCGAAAAACTGTTTTTT CASSRPAAPEKLFF
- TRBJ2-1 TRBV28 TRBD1 TGTGCCAGCAGTGCCAACAGGGGGCAGTACAATGAGCAGTTCTTC CASSANRGQYNEQFF
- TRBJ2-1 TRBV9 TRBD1 TGTGCCAGCAGCGTAGGAGTACAGGGGTCCTACAATGAGCAGTTCTTC CASSVGVQGSYNEQFF
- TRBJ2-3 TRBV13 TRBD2 TGTGCCAGCAGCTTATACGGGAGGGGTGCAGATACGCAGTATTTT CASSLYGRGADTQYF
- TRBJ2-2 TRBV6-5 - TGTGCCAGCAGTTACCCTGGGAGGACCGGGGAGCTGTTTTTT CASSYPGRTGELFF
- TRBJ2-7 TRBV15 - TGTGCCACCAGCAGAGAACAGGTCTACGAGCAGTACTTC CATSREQVYEQYF
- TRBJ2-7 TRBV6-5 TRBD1 TGTGCCAGCGGAAGTGACAGGGGAGTGGGGGAGCAGTACTTC CASGSDRGVGEQYF
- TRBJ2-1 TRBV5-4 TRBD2 TGTGCCAGCAGCTTGGGGACTAGCTACAATGAGCAGTTCTTC CASSLGTSYNEQFF
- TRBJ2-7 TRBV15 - TGTGCCACCAGCCGCGGGTGGGTCGAGCAGTACTTC CATSRGWVEQYF